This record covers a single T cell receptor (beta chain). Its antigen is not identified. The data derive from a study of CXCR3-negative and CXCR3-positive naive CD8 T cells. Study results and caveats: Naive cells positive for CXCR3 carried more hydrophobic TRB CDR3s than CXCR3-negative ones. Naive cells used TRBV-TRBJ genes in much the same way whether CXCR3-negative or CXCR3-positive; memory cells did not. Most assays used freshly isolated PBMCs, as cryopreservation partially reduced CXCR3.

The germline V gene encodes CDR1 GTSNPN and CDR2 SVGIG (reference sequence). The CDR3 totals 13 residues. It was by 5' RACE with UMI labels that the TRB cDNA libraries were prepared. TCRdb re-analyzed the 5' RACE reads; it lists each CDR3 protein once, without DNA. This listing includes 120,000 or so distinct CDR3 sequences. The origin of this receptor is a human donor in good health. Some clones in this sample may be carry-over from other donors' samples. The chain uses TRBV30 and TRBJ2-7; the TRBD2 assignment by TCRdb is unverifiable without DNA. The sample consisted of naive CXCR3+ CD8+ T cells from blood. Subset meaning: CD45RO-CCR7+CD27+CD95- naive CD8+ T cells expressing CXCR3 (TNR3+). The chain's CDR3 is CAWSGLAASEQYF. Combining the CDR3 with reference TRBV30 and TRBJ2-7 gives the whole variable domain SQTIHQWPATLVQPVGSPLSLECTVEGTSNPNLYWYRQAAGRGLQLLFYSVGIGQISSEVPQNLSASRPQDRQFILSSKKLLLSDSGFYLCAWSGLAASEQYFGPGTRLTVT.